These T cell receptor beta chains were read from a single sample in a study of blood T cell repertoires in COVID-19. TCRdb's table, derived via immunoSEQ multiplex PCR, lists solely in-frame clones and lacks some. The sample includes around 280,000 clones, roughly 87% of them seen just once. Sequenced: peripheral blood. Every receptor here comes from a woman aged 45 to 65 who had recovered from COVID-19. CDR3s include the opening cysteine and the closing phenylalanine or tryptophan. Fields, in order: J gene, D gene, V gene, CDR3 protein, CDR3 DNA. A D gene is named only where the DNA matches it firmly.

J: TRBJ2-5; D: TRBD2; V: TRBV4-3; CDR3: CASSQGTSAKETQYF; DNA: TGCGCCAGCAGCCAAGGGACTAGCGCGAAAGAGACCCAGTACTTC
J: TRBJ1-1; D: -; V: TRBV19; CDR3: CASGRGASEAFF; DNA: TGTGCCAGCGGCAGGGGAGCTTCCGAAGCTTTCTTT
J: TRBJ2-1; D: TRBD2; V: TRBV19; CDR3: CASSTILAGAPYNEQFF; DNA: TGTGCCAGTAGTACTATTTTAGCGGGGGCCCCTTACAATGAGCAGTTCTTC
J: TRBJ1-2; D: -; V: TRBV30; CDR3: CAWSKVGSGLDGYTF; DNA: TGTGCCTGGAGTAAGGTAGGCTCCGGGTTGGATGGCTACACCTTC
J: TRBJ1-2; D: -; V: TRBV2; CDR3: CASRSDTYGYTF; DNA: TGTGCCAGCAGATCCGACACTTATGGCTACACCTTC
J: TRBJ1-5; D: TRBD1; V: TRBV7-8; CDR3: CASSLGQANQPQHF; DNA: TGTGCCAGCAGCCTGGGACAGGCCAATCAGCCCCAGCATTTT
J: TRBJ2-7; D: TRBD1; V: TRBV9; CDR3: CASSVTGTAYEQYF; DNA: TGTGCCAGCAGCGTGACCGGGACAGCCTACGAGCAGTACTTC
J: TRBJ1-6; D: -; V: TRBV6-6; CDR3: CASRRGQSNSPLHF; DNA: TGTGCCAGCAGGCGAGGACAGTCTAATTCACCCCTCCACTTT
J: TRBJ1-4; D: -; V: TRBV30; CDR3: CAWNLNRANEKLFF; DNA: TGTGCCTGGAATCTCAACAGGGCTAATGAAAAACTGTTTTTT
J: TRBJ1-2; D: TRBD1; V: TRBV28; CDR3: CASRAGTGRFKEAYGYTF; DNA: TGTGCCAGCAGAGCCGGGACAGGGCGTTTTAAGGAGGCCTATGGCTACACCTTC